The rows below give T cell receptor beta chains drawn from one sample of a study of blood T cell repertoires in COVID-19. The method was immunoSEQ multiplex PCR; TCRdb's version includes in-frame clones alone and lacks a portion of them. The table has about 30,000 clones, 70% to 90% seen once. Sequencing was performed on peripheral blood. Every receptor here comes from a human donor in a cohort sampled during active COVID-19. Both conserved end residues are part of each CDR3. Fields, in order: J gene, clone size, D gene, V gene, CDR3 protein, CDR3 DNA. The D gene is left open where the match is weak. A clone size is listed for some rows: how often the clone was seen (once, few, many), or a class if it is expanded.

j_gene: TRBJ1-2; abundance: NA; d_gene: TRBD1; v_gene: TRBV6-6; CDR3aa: CASSPPLDRAFNYGYTF; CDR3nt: TGTGCCAGCAGTCCCCCCCTGGACAGGGCATTTAACTATGGCTACACCTTC
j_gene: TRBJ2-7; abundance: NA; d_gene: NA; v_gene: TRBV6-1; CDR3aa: CASSDRAYSYEQYF; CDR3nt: TGTGCCAGCAGTGATCGCGCCTACTCCTACGAGCAGTACTTC
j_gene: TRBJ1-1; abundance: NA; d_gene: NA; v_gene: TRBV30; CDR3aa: CVSGRTEAFF; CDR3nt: TGCGTCTCAGGGAGGACTGAAGCTTTCTTT
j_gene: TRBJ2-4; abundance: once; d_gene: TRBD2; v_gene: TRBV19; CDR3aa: CASSPLSSGGLQGNIQYF; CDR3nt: TGTGCCAGTAGTCCCCTATCTAGCGGGGGCCTTCAAGGAAACATTCAGTACTTC
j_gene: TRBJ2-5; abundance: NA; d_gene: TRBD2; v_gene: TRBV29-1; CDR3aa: CSVVGRGGRETQYF; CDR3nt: TGCAGCGTTGTGGGGCGGGGGGGCCGAGAGACCCAGTACTTC
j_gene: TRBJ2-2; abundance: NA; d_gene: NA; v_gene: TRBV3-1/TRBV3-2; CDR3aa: CASSQFSLTRAGELFF; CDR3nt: TGTGCCAGCAGCCAATTTTCGTTGACCCGGGCCGGGGAGCTGTTTTTT
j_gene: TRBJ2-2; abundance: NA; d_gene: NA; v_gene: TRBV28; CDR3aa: CASSFASFDTGELFF; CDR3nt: TGTGCCAGCAGTTTTGCGTCGTTTGACACCGGGGAGCTGTTTTTT
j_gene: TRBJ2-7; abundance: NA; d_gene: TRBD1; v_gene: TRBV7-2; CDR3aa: CASSYPGGSSSYEQYF; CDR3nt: TGTGCCAGCAGCTATCCAGGGGGCTCGAGCTCCTACGAGCAGTACTTC
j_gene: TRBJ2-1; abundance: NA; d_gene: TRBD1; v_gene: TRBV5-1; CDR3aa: CASSLWDRSTEQFF; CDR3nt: TGCGCCAGCAGCTTGTGGGACAGGAGTACTGAGCAGTTCTTC
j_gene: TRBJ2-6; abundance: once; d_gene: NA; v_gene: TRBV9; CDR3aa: CASSSPIGRVALSGANVLTF; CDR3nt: TGTGCCAGCAGCTCCCCAATCGGCAGGGTCGCTCTCTCTGGGGCCAACGTCCTGACTTTC
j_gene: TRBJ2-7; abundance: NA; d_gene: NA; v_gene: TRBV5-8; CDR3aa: CASSPGGPQYF; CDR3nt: TGTGCCAGCAGCCCCGGGGGGCCGCAGTACTTC
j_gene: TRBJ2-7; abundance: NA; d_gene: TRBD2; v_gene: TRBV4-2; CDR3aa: CASSQGGGLGAYEQYF; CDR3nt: TGTGCCAGCAGCCAAGGTGGAGGACTAGGGGCCTACGAGCAGTACTTC
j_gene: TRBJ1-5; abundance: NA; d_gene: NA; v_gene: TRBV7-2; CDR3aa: CASSLSRGASQPQHF; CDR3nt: TGTGCCAGCAGCTTAAGTAGGGGTGCAAGTCAGCCCCAGCATTTT